A single sample gave rise to the 19 T cell receptor beta chains below, sequenced in a study of a mutant IDH1 vaccine in newly diagnosed glioma. These receptors are not linked to any known antigen. Sample time point: week 35, safety follow-up. The investigators gave 300 ug of mutant IDH1 20-mer peptide in each vaccine dose, together with topical imiquimod. Repertoires were generated with immunoSEQ multiplex PCR, while TCRdb's copy carries only in-frame clones and drops some. This sample has roughly 64,000 clones, with 74% found just once. The sample was PBMCs, taken from a glioma patient whose treatment included an IDH1 peptide vaccine. Receptor source: a man aged 50 to 59 with glioma.

The rearrangement joins TRBV9 to TRBJ2-5, with 8 bases that match TRBD1. CDR1 SGDLS and CDR2 YYNGEE come from the germline V gene. The CDR3 is made up of 13 amino acids. V dropped 4 bases and J dropped 2; count of bases not matched to a gene: 1. The CDR3 DNA reads TGTGCCAGCAGCACAGGGGGGCAAGAGACCCAGTACTTC. Residues: CASSTGGQETQYF.

In this sample, this clone turned up a few times. This rearrangement joins TRBV7-9 to TRBJ2-7; D might be TRBD1 or TRBD2, each matching 5 bases. CDR1 is SEHNR, CDR2 FQNEAQ, per germline (reference sequence). The CDR3 covers 15 residues. Trimming removed 1 base at V and 1 base at J, with 11 bases between. The CDR3 here is CASSLGGTESYEQYF. The CDR3 nucleotides read TGTGCCAGCAGCTTAGGTGGGACGGAGTCCTACGAGCAGTACTTC.

This chain connects TRBV19 to TRBJ2-3; 9 bases are a match to TRBD2. Germline values: CDR1 LNHDA, CDR2 SQIVND (reference sequence). V gave up 1 base and J gave up 4 bases; unmatched junction bases: 6. The CDR3 runs 16 residues. The CDR3 region has the DNA TGTGCCAGTAGTATAGGAGGACTAGCGCAACCAGATACGCAGTATTTT. Amino acids: CASSIGGLAQPDTQYF.

This clone has a single count. The chain uses TRBV2 and TRBJ2-7, with D possibly called TRBD1 or TRBD2 (5 bases each). The germline V gene has CDR1 SNHLY and CDR2 FYNNEI. The CDR3 consists of 13 residues. The V end was cut by 6 bases, the J end by 1 base, with 10 bases between. CDR3 in amino acids: CASSRDGSYEQYF. DNA of the CDR3: TGTGCCAGCAGCCGGGACGGATCCTACGAGCAGTACTTC.

The rearrangement links TRBV30 to TRBJ1-1; possibly TRBD1 for D (5 bases). V lost 2 bases, J lost 7 bases, and 14 bases lay in between. The CDR3 length is 13 residues. The V gene's germline CDR1 is GTSNPN and CDR2 SVGIG (reference sequence). The CDR3: CAWSLVGEVEAFF. In nucleotides, the CDR3 is TGTGCCTGGAGTCTAGTGGGGGAAGTTGAAGCTTTCTTT.

The gene calls are TRBV6-1 and TRBJ1-2; weak D call: TRBD1 (6 bases). Germline assignment: CDR1 MNHNS and CDR2 SASEGT. The CDR3 is 13 residues long. The V and J ends lost 4 bases and 6 bases respectively, with 12 bases between them. CDR3 amino acids: CASSVFRTDGYTF. CDR3 sequence (DNA): TGTGCCAGCAGTGTGTTTAGGACAGATGGCTACACCTTC.

V and J are TRBV9 and TRBJ2-1, with TRBD2 identical over 9 bases. The CDR3 length is 15 residues. V lost 0 bases, J lost 9 bases, and 7 bases stayed unmatched. The germline gives CDR1 SGDLS, CDR2 YYNGEE. CDR3 sequence: CASSVGRGGVFEQFF. CDR3 DNA sequence: TGTGCCAGCAGCGTAGGGCGGGGGGGTGTTTTTGAGCAGTTCTTC.

This chain links TRBV27 with TRBJ1-2; D possibly corresponds to TRBD1 (5 bases). Between the trimmed V and J ends, which lost 2 bases and 8 bases, there was a span of 15 bases. The CDR3 is 14 residues long. The V gene's germline CDR1 is MNHEY and CDR2 SMNVEV (reference sequence). The CDR3 sequence: CASSLVAGLEGYTF. In DNA, the CDR3 is TGTGCCAGCAGTTTAGTGGCAGGGTTAGAGGGCTACACCTTC.

The chain recombines TRBV9 with TRBJ2-1, with 8 bases matching TRBD2. The V gene end was trimmed by 4 bases and the J gene end by 4 bases; junction bases not matched to a gene: 7. Per the germline V gene, CDR1 is SGDLS and CDR2 is YYNGEE. This CDR3 region has 15 residues. The CDR3 DNA sequence: TGTGCCAGCAGCTCCGGGGGGGCCGGGTACAATGAGCAGTTCTTC. This sequence encodes CASSSGGAGYNEQFF.

The chain carries TRBV18 and TRBJ2-1; possible D gene TRBD1, 5 bases. The CDR3 length is 12 residues. Germline V gene sequence: CDR1 KGHSH, CDR2 LQKENI. V dropped 3 bases and J dropped 9 bases, with 9 bases sitting between them. As DNA, the CDR3 is TGTGCCAGCTCACCTCAGGACACTGAGCAGTTCTTC. Translating it yields CASSPQDTEQFF.

The chain employs TRBV4-1 and TRBJ1-5; TRBD1 matches 8 bases. The CDR3 totals 17 residues. The V and J ends lost 0 bases and 6 bases, in that order; junction bases with no gene match: 10. The germline V gene has CDR1 MGHRA and CDR2 YSYEKL. The CDR3 protein is CASSQDTIHTGGQPQHF. CDR3 bases: TGCGCCAGCAGCCAAGATACAATTCATACAGGGGGTCAGCCCCAGCATTTT.

This clone was observed once. This chain joins TRBV7-2 and TRBJ2-1; weak D call: TRBD2 (6 bases). This CDR3 comprises 14 residues. Trimming took 5 bases from V and 7 from J, leaving 15 bases between them. CDR1 SGHTA and CDR2 FQGNSA come from the germline V gene. CDR3 nucleotide sequence: TGTGCCAGCAGCAGGCAGGGTGCGGGGAATGAGCAGTTCTTC. Protein product: CASSRQGAGNEQFF.

This clone was counted a single time. This chain connects TRBV6-4 to TRBJ1-5; unclear D gene. The CDR3 consists of 12 residues. The V gene lost 6 bases and the J gene lost 5 bases, with 8 bases spanning the gap. CDR1 is MRHNA, CDR2 SNTAGT, per germline. The CDR3 coding sequence is TGTGCCAGCAGAGCATATCATCAGCCCCAGCATTTT. As protein: CASRAYHQPQHF.

The chain uses TRBV19 and TRBJ2-7; TRBD1 matches 9 bases. The CDR3 extends over 14 amino acids. Losses at the gene ends were 7 bases for V and 0 bases for J; bases not matched to a gene: 4. Germline lookup yields CDR1 LNHDA and CDR2 SQIVND (reference sequence). The CDR3 bases are TGTGCCAGTACTCCGGGACAGGGCTCCTACGAGCAGTACTTC. The encoded protein is CASTPGQGSYEQYF.

The V call is TRBV4-1, the J call TRBJ1-6; 11 bases match TRBD1. The CDR3 contains 13 residues. Germline CDR1 and CDR2: MGHRA and YSYEKL. Germline trimming cut 10 bases from V and 8 bases from J; bases unmatched to any gene: 4. The CDR3 sequence is CATRGQGDSPLHF. The CDR3 DNA reads as TGCGCCACTCGGGGACAGGGGGATTCACCCCTCCACTTT.

The rearrangement uses TRBV6-1 and TRBJ2-7, with a tentative D call TRBD1 (6 bases). Germline V gives CDR1 MNHNS, CDR2 SASEGT. The CDR3 has 16 residues. V was cut by 3 bases and J by 1 base, with 16 bases left in between. The CDR3 region has the DNA TGTGCCAGCAGTGACAGAGGGGGACACTTTTCCTACGAGCAGTACTTC. Its protein product is CASSDRGGHFSYEQYF.

This clone was seen more than once but under ten times. The rearrangement uses TRBV7-9 and TRBJ1-4; 9 nucleotides agree with TRBD1. CDR3 size: 14 residues. From germline, CDR1 is SEHNR and CDR2 FQNEAQ (reference sequence). Losses at the gene ends were 5 bases for V and 7 bases for J; bases not matched to a gene: 5. CDR3 sequence reads: CASSPGTGFEKLFF. In DNA, the CDR3 is TGTGCCAGCAGCCCCGGGACAGGGTTTGAAAAACTGTTTTTT.

The rearrangement links TRBV27 to TRBJ2-3; possibly TRBD1 for D (5 bases). The V end was cut by 2 bases, the J end by 2 bases, with 5 bases between. CDR1 is MNHEY, CDR2 SMNVEV, per germline (reference sequence). This CDR3 comprises 13 residues. The CDR3 reads CASSLGATDTQYF. The CDR3 DNA is TGTGCCAGCAGTTTAGGGGCCACAGATACGCAGTATTTT.

This chain joins TRBV29-1 and TRBJ2-1; the match to TRBD2 covers 13 bases. Germline lookup yields CDR1 SQVTM and CDR2 ANQGSEA. CDR3 length: 16 amino acids. Trimming removed 4 bases from V and 7 bases from J; junction bases left unmatched: 10. The CDR3: CSVAKRRTSGGNEQFF. In DNA, the CDR3 is TGCAGCGTTGCTAAGCGGAGGACTAGCGGGGGAAATGAGCAGTTCTTC.